The 20 T cell receptor beta chains below all came from one sample that was sequenced in a study of CD8+ T cells in alopecia areata. The authors extracted RNA and reverse transcribed it into cDNA as the sequencing template. TCRdb's copy holds only in-frame clones and misses some; the assay was immunoSEQ multiplex PCR. The sample contains around 200,000 clones, about 53% of which appear only once. The treatment is: oral pan-JAK inhibitor, 5-10 mg twice daily. The sample consisted of CD8+ T cells sorted from blood, taken at week 24, from a patient treated with tofacitinib. The receptors originated from a human donor with alopecia areata.

This clone has just a few counts. Other DNA variants within this sample encode the same CDR3. This sequence joins TRBV27 and TRBJ1-1; possibly TRBD1 for D (5 bases). The length of the CDR3 is 15 residues. Germline lookup yields CDR1 MNHEY and CDR2 SMNVEV (reference sequence). Trimming removed 0 bases at V and 1 base at J, with 9 bases between. The CDR3 region is CASSLSWDGNTEAFF. The DNA of the CDR3 is TGTGCCAGCAGTTTATCGTGGGACGGGAACACTGAAGCTTTCTTT.

The chain links TRBV6-5 to TRBJ2-6, with a possible D match to TRBD2 (6 bases). The length of the CDR3 is 14 residues. Germline-derived CDR1 and CDR2 are MNHEY and SVGAGI. V was pared by 8 bases and J by 2 bases, with 10 bases between. For the CDR3, the DNA is TGTGCCAGCGGGACTGGGGCTGGGGCCAACGTCCTGACTTTC. Protein sequence: CASGTGAGANVLTF.

The chain is built from TRBV13 and TRBJ2-3; TRBD2 matches at 14 bases. After removal of 4 bases from V and 9 bases from J, the junction contained 6 bases not matched to a gene. CDR3 length equals 15 residues. Germline-derived CDR1 and CDR2 are PRHDT and FYEKMQ (reference sequence). CDR3 sequence: CASSSRLAGGPTQYF. The CDR3, as DNA: TGTGCCAGCAGCTCAAGACTAGCGGGGGGGCCAACGCAGTATTTT.

The sample holds a few counts of this clone. The gene calls are TRBV4-1 and TRBJ2-3, with D maybe TRBD2 (5 bases). CDR1 is MGHRA, CDR2 YSYEKL, per germline. The V and J ends lost 0 bases and 7 bases respectively, with 8 bases between them. The CDR3 runs 13 residues. The CDR3 loop reads CASSQDRGNTQYF. In DNA, the CDR3 is TGCGCCAGCAGCCAAGATCGGGGTAATACGCAGTATTTT.

The rearrangement links TRBV12-5 to TRBJ1-1; weak D call: TRBD1 (5 bases). Germline V CDR1 and CDR2: LGHNT, FRNRAP. V was pared by 2 bases and J by 1 base, with 11 bases between. There are 15 residues in the CDR3. The CDR3 DNA sequence: TGTGCTAGTGGTTTGCGGGACTCGGGGAACACTGAAGCTTTCTTT. It encodes CASGLRDSGNTEAFF.

This chain links TRBV13 with TRBJ1-1; 8 nucleotides agree with TRBD1. V dropped 4 bases and J dropped 1; count of bases not matched to a gene: 5. Germline CDR1 and CDR2: PRHDT and FYEKMQ (reference sequence). This CDR3 spans 15 amino acids. The CDR3, as DNA: TGTGCCAGCAGCTCCACTGGGACAGGGAACACTGAAGCTTTCTTT. This translates into CASSSTGTGNTEAFF.

CDR3 loop: CASSQDFGRLRGTNTGELFF. CDR3 nucleotide sequence: TGCGCCAGCAGCCAAGATTTTGGCAGACTCCGCGGCACAAACACCGGGGAGCTGTTTTTT. The chain links TRBV4-3 to TRBJ2-2; D not resolved. Germline CDR1 LGHNA, CDR2 YSLEER. The CDR3 is 20 residues long. The ends were cut back, 0 bases at V and 2 bases at J, with 22 bases in the middle.

The CDR3 sequence is CAWTGNYGYTF. As DNA, the CDR3 is TGTGCCTGGACAGGGAACTATGGCTACACCTTC. V and J are TRBV30 and TRBJ1-2; TRBD1 might be the D (5 bases). Trimming removed 4 bases from V and 2 bases from J, with 5 bases in between. Germline V lookup: CDR1 GTSNPN, CDR2 SVGIG (reference sequence). The length of the CDR3 is 11 residues.

The chain links TRBV5-1 to TRBJ2-7; TRBD1 matches at 9 bases. V shed 2 bases and J 5 bases; nucleotides not matched to a gene: 14. This CDR3 is built from 17 residues. The germline CDR1 and CDR2 sequences are SGHRS and YFSETQ. CDR3 amino acids: CASSLRAWGQGRDEQYF. The CDR3, as DNA: TGCGCCAGCAGCTTAAGGGCCTGGGGACAGGGTCGCGACGAGCAGTACTTC.

To note about this clone: Other nucleotide sequences from this sample produce the same CDR3. V usage is TRBV29-1 and J usage is TRBJ1-1; D not certain. With 4 bases removed from V and 1 base from J, the gap between germline ends came to 7 bases. This CDR3 has 12 amino acids. Germline CDR1 reads SQVTM; CDR2 reads ANQGSEA. CDR3 amino acids: CSVARQNTEAFF. CDR3 nucleotide sequence: TGCAGCGTTGCAAGACAGAACACTGAAGCTTTCTTT. Using reference TRBV29-1 and TRBJ1-1 for the parts outside the CDR3, the full variable domain is SAVISQKPSRDICQRGTSLTIQCQVDSQVTMMFWYRQQPGQSLTLIATANQGSEATYESGFVIDKFPISRPNLTFSTLTVSNMSPEDSSIYLCSVARQNTEAFFGQGTRLTVV.

The V and J genes are TRBV9 and TRBJ2-7; D may be TRBD1 or TRBD2 (5 bases each). Germline V CDR1 and CDR2: SGDLS, YYNGEE. This CDR3 has 14 amino acids. V dropped 4 bases and J dropped 2 bases, with 13 bases sitting between them. The DNA for the CDR3 is TGTGCCAGCAGCCGGAAGAGGGACCCCTACGAGCAGTACTTC. Amino acid sequence: CASSRKRDPYEQYF.

The table lists this clone with a few counts. This sequence joins TRBV4-3 and TRBJ2-3, with TRBD2 matching over 14 bases. J lost 2 bases, V lost 8 bases, and 3 bases had no gene match. Per the germline V gene, CDR1 is LGHNA and CDR2 is YSLEER. The CDR3 has 15 residues. The CDR3 DNA sequence: TGCGCCAGCGGGACTAGCGGGGGAACCACAGATACGCAGTATTTT. It yields the protein CASGTSGGTTDTQYF.

Only one count was recorded for this clone. V usage is TRBV4-2 and J usage is TRBJ2-3, with D tentatively TRBD2 (5 bases). The V gene lost 3 bases and the J gene lost 2 bases, with 9 bases spanning the gap. The germline gives CDR1 LGHNA, CDR2 YNFKEQ. This CDR3 is 14 amino acids long. The CDR3 spells CASSQSGLTDTQYF. The CDR3 bases are TGTGCCAGCAGCCAGAGCGGACTCACAGATACGCAGTATTTT.

This rearrangement joins TRBV7-9 to TRBJ1-1; 9 bases fit TRBD1. The trim removed 4 bases at V and 7 bases at J, leaving 4 bases unmatched. The CDR3 consists of 13 residues. Looked up from germline, CDR1 is SEHNR and CDR2 is FQNEAQ (reference sequence). The CDR3 loop reads CASSSDRGNEAFF. The CDR3 region has the DNA TGTGCCAGCAGCTCAGACAGGGGGAATGAAGCTTTCTTT. Full variable domain (rest looked up from reference TRBV7-9 and TRBJ1-1): DTGVSQNPRHKITKRGQNVTFRCDPISEHNRLYWYRQTLGQGPEFLTYFQNEAQLEKSRLLSDRFSAERPKGSFSTLEIQRTEQGDSAMYLCASSSDRGNEAFFGQGTRLTVV.

The gene calls are TRBV5-6 and TRBJ2-4; D call uncertain. V dropped 1 base and J dropped 7 bases, with 9 bases sitting between them. CDR1 SGHDT and CDR2 YYEEEE come from the germline V gene. The CDR3 has 13 residues. The CDR3 nucleotides are TGTGCCAGCAGCTTGAGCAGTGAGAACATTCAGTACTTC. It specifies CASSLSSENIQYF.

The gene calls are TRBV5-6 and TRBJ2-7; D perhaps matches TRBD1 (6 bases). V was trimmed by 4 bases and J by 7 bases, leaving 12 bases between them. From germline, CDR1 is SGHDT and CDR2 YYEEEE. The CDR3 has 12 residues. CDR3 nucleotides: TGTGCCAGCAGCACCGTGGGGACAGAGCAGTACTTC. It translates to CASSTVGTEQYF. The full variable domain, with the rest looked up from reference TRBV5-6 and TRBJ2-7, is DAGVTQSPTHLIKTRGQQVTLRCSPKSGHDTVSWYQQALGQGPQFIFQYYEEEERQRGNFPDRFSGHQFPNYSSELNVNALLLGDSALYLCASSTVGTEQYFGPGTRLTVT.

The sample holds a few counts of this clone. This rearrangement joins TRBV29-1 to TRBJ1-2; a possible D gene is TRBD1 (5 bases). Trimming took 3 bases from V and 6 from J, leaving 14 bases between them. Germline V gene data show CDR1 as SQVTM and CDR2 as ANQGSEA. The length of the CDR3 is 13 residues. CDR3 residues: CSVDEGLVNGYTF. CDR3 sequence (DNA): TGCAGCGTTGATGAGGGGTTGGTAAATGGCTACACCTTC. Full variable domain (rest looked up from reference TRBV29-1 and TRBJ1-2): SAVISQKPSRDICQRGTSLTIQCQVDSQVTMMFWYRQQPGQSLTLIATANQGSEATYESGFVIDKFPISRPNLTFSTLTVSNMSPEDSSIYLCSVDEGLVNGYTFGSGTRLTVV.

In its sample, this clone was seen a few times. The V and J genes are TRBV19 and TRBJ1-1; D is possibly TRBD1 (5 bases). Germline V gene sequence: CDR1 LNHDA, CDR2 SQIVND (reference sequence). The V end was cut by 7 bases, the J end by 4 bases, with 10 bases between. The CDR3 extends over 12 amino acids. The CDR3 coding sequence is TGTGCCAGTATAGAGGGGTCCACTGAAGCTTTCTTT. It translates to CASIEGSTEAFF.

As for this clone: Distinct nucleotide sequences in the sample also encode this CDR3. This rearrangement joins TRBV7-9 to TRBJ2-7; D call uncertain. Trimming stripped 5 bases from V and 3 bases from J, with 8 bases between. CDR1 and CDR2 (germline): SEHNR, FQNEAQ (reference sequence). The CDR3 length is 12 residues. DNA for the CDR3: TGTGCCAGCAGCCCTAATAGCTACGAGCAGTACTTC. It is translated as CASSPNSYEQYF.

V and J are TRBV27 and TRBJ2-7; D gene unclear. CDR1 and CDR2 from the germline V gene are MNHEY and SMNVEV (reference sequence). The length of the CDR3 is 11 residues. V was cut by 1 base and J by 6 bases, with 4 bases left in between. CDR3 residues: CASSLYGEQYF. The CDR3 coding sequence is TGTGCCAGCAGTTTATATGGCGAGCAGTACTTC.